This T cell receptor (beta chain) derives from a study of read filtering for tumor transcriptome and immune sequencing. The overall study: Among patients, under 20 were male and 14 female, aged 47 to 80 (mean approximately 60). Study-level results: IR-seq and RNA-seq agreed better without single-read clonotypes. This fraction held mixed bone marrow immune cells after CD138-negative sorting.

CDR3 size: 15 residues. Trimming left V 7 bases short and J 8 bases short, with 22 bases between. Germline CDR1 and CDR2: KGHDR and SFDVKD. The library was built from around 0.4 ug RNA with molecular barcoded adaptors for alpha/delta and beta/gamma chains. One entry per CDR3 protein, called by TCRdb with MiXCR from the reads. The repertoire holds about 58,000 distinct CDR3 sequences, with more than 9% as singletons. This clonotype came up many times. Its antigen is as yet unknown. Sequenced input: a population of CD138-negative cells sorted from bone marrow. This TCR was recovered from a donor at least 40 years old with multiple myeloma. This chain uses TRBV24-1 with TRBJ1-2; D is unclear. The CDR3 nucleotides read TGTGCCACCAGCGCCTCGGACCGTCGGTTAGAAGGCTACACCTTC. The encoded protein is CATSASDRRLEGYTF.